This TCR beta chain comes out of a study of beta chain features in type 1 diabetes. The study's findings and limits: For patients and controls alike, PCR might favor shorter templates to the same degree. Type 1 diabetes patients had moderately but significantly shorter TCRB CDR3s in all four CD4+ subsets.

A remark on this clone: Its matching antigen is unknown.

What was sequenced were expressed TCRB transcripts, since all of the isolated RNA had been reverse transcribed. Assay: immunoSEQ multiplex PCR; the TCRdb copy retains only in-frame clones and omits some. The sample contains 160,000 or so clones, roughly 8% of which appear only once. V lost 1 base, J lost 6 bases, and 2 bases stayed unmatched. CDR1 and CDR2 from the germline V gene are SGDLS and YYNGEE. The CDR3 is made up of 14 amino acids. The source material was central memory CD4+ T cells from blood. This sequence joins TRBV9 and TRBJ2-2; TRBD2 matches 8 bases. The sequence derives from a woman under 30 with type 1 diabetes. For the CDR3, the DNA is TGTGCCAGCAGCGTACCGGGAGGGCCCGGGGAGCTGTTTTTT. It yields the protein CASSVPGGPGELFF.